This is a list of T cell receptor beta chains from one sample in a study of blood T cell repertoires in COVID-19. Measured with immunoSEQ multiplex PCR; TCRdb has only the in-frame clones, and not every one. This table has roughly 400,000 clones, 91% appearing once. The sequencing input was PBMCs or T cells enriched from blood (not recorded which). These receptors originate from a woman aged 40 to 50 who had been exposed to COVID-19. The CDR3 runs from the conserved cysteine through the conserved F or W. A D gene is named only where the DNA matches it firmly. Size tells how often a clone was seen (once, few, many) or the class of an expanded clone, and some rows leave it out.

d_call: NA
v_call: TRBV9
clone_size: NA
j_call: TRBJ1-3
cdr3_nt: TGTGCCAGCAGCGCAGGGGTCGGAAACACCATATATTTT
cdr3_aa: CASSAGVGNTIYF

d_call: TRBD1
v_call: TRBV7-2
clone_size: NA
j_call: TRBJ1-4
cdr3_nt: TGTGCCAGCAGCCGTACCGGACAGGGACGAAAACTGTTTTTT
cdr3_aa: CASSRTGQGRKLFF

d_call: NA
v_call: TRBV11-3
clone_size: NA
j_call: TRBJ2-3
cdr3_nt: TGTGCCGTGGCGTCTAGTCTAGCAGATACGCAGTATTTT
cdr3_aa: CAVASSLADTQYF

d_call: TRBD2
v_call: TRBV7-8
clone_size: NA
j_call: TRBJ2-1
cdr3_nt: TGTGCCAGCAGCGCCCGGACTAGCGGGAGGGCCCGCTCCTACAATGAGCAGTTCTTC
cdr3_aa: CASSARTSGRARSYNEQFF

d_call: NA
v_call: TRBV7-9
clone_size: NA
j_call: TRBJ2-5
cdr3_nt: TGTGCCAGCAGCGACTTGGCTCGGGGGGAGACCCAGTACTTC
cdr3_aa: CASSDLARGETQYF

d_call: TRBD1
v_call: TRBV30
clone_size: once
j_call: TRBJ1-1
cdr3_nt: TGTGCCTGGGTCAGGGGGACCCTGAACACTGAAGCTTTCTTT
cdr3_aa: CAWVRGTLNTEAFF

d_call: NA
v_call: TRBV19
clone_size: NA
j_call: TRBJ1-1
cdr3_nt: TGTGCCAGTAGTTTAACAGGAAACACTGAAGCTTTCTTT
cdr3_aa: CASSLTGNTEAFF

d_call: NA
v_call: TRBV9
clone_size: NA
j_call: TRBJ2-2
cdr3_nt: TGTGCCAGCAGCCCAAGCGGGACCGGGGAGCTGTTTTTT
cdr3_aa: CASSPSGTGELFF

d_call: NA
v_call: TRBV5-1
clone_size: NA
j_call: TRBJ2-3
cdr3_nt: TGCGCCAGCAGCTTGAACCCGGGACAAAGAAACACAGATACGCAGTATTTT
cdr3_aa: CASSLNPGQRNTDTQYF

d_call: TRBD2
v_call: TRBV3-1/TRBV3-2
clone_size: NA
j_call: TRBJ2-5
cdr3_nt: TGTGCCAGCAGCCAAGATGGGGGGGACCAAGAGACCCAGTACTTC
cdr3_aa: CASSQDGGDQETQYF

d_call: TRBD1
v_call: TRBV27
clone_size: once
j_call: TRBJ1-2
cdr3_nt: TGTGCCAGCAGTTTATCCCTACCTGGACAGGGCTATGGCTACACCTTC
cdr3_aa: CASSLSLPGQGYGYTF

d_call: NA
v_call: TRBV19
clone_size: NA
j_call: TRBJ1-5
cdr3_nt: TGTGCCAGTAGTTCTCCCCAGGGTACCCTCCAGCATTTT
cdr3_aa: CASSSPQGTLQHF

d_call: TRBD1
v_call: TRBV6-1
clone_size: NA
j_call: TRBJ1-5
cdr3_nt: TGTGCCAGCAGTGAACAGACAGGGGGCAATCAGCCCCAGCATTTT
cdr3_aa: CASSEQTGGNQPQHF

d_call: NA
v_call: TRBV3-1/TRBV3-2
clone_size: NA
j_call: TRBJ2-5
cdr3_nt: TGTGCCAGCAGCCAAGGCGGGTTGTCCCAAGAGACCCAGTACTTC
cdr3_aa: CASSQGGLSQETQYF

d_call: TRBD1
v_call: TRBV2
clone_size: NA
j_call: TRBJ1-2
cdr3_nt: TGTGCCAGCAACACACAGGGGGGTGACTATGGCTACACCTTC
cdr3_aa: CASNTQGGDYGYTF

d_call: NA
v_call: TRBV27
clone_size: NA
j_call: TRBJ2-5
cdr3_nt: TGTGCCAGCAGTAGACTGAACAGGGTAGAGACCCAGTACTTC
cdr3_aa: CASSRLNRVETQYF

d_call: NA
v_call: TRBV12-3/TRBV12-4
clone_size: once
j_call: TRBJ1-2
cdr3_nt: TGTGCCAGCAGTTTTACTAGGGGAGGAGGCTACACCTTC
cdr3_aa: CASSFTRGGGYTF

d_call: NA
v_call: TRBV6-4
clone_size: NA
j_call: TRBJ1-1
cdr3_nt: TGTGCCAGCAGGAGCGATACCCAGGGTGGTTACACTGAAGCTTTCTTT
cdr3_aa: CASRSDTQGGYTEAFF

d_call: NA
v_call: TRBV9
clone_size: once
j_call: TRBJ2-3
cdr3_nt: TGTGCCGTTTCCCGGGACTCCCAGGGAGATACGCAGTATTTT
cdr3_aa: CAVSRDSQGDTQYF

d_call: NA
v_call: TRBV6-2/TRBV6-3
clone_size: NA
j_call: TRBJ1-1
cdr3_nt: TGTGCCAGCAGTTACTCTGGGCGCAGTTTTGGCGGGGCTTTCTTT
cdr3_aa: CASSYSGRSFGGAFF

d_call: TRBD1
v_call: TRBV11-3
clone_size: once
j_call: TRBJ1-6
cdr3_nt: TGTGCCAGCAGCCCGACAGGGGGGAATTCACCCCTCCACTTT
cdr3_aa: CASSPTGGNSPLHF

d_call: TRBD1
v_call: TRBV7-2
clone_size: NA
j_call: TRBJ2-1
cdr3_nt: TGTGCCAGCAGTTCCCTTGGGACAGGTGCCTACAATGAGCAGTTCTTC
cdr3_aa: CASSSLGTGAYNEQFF

d_call: NA
v_call: TRBV7-2
clone_size: NA
j_call: TRBJ2-1
cdr3_nt: TGTGCCAGCAGCTCCCAATTAGCTATCAATGAGCAGTTCTTC
cdr3_aa: CASSSQLAINEQFF

d_call: NA
v_call: TRBV6-5
clone_size: NA
j_call: TRBJ1-2
cdr3_nt: TGTGCCAGCAGTTCGGCCGGACAGTCCCCTAACTATGGCTACACCTTC
cdr3_aa: CASSSAGQSPNYGYTF

d_call: NA
v_call: TRBV6-6
clone_size: NA
j_call: TRBJ2-7
cdr3_nt: TGTGCCAGCAGTTATAGGGAGATACAATCCTCCTACGAGCAGTACTTC
cdr3_aa: CASSYREIQSSYEQYF

d_call: NA
v_call: TRBV5-4
clone_size: NA
j_call: TRBJ1-2
cdr3_nt: TGTGCCAGCAGCTACCGGAACAGGGAAAATGGGCCATATGGCTACACCTTC
cdr3_aa: CASSYRNRENGPYGYTF

d_call: NA
v_call: TRBV19
clone_size: NA
j_call: TRBJ1-1
cdr3_nt: TGTGCCAGTCGCCCTTCCTCGACTATGAACACTGAAGCTTTCTTT
cdr3_aa: CASRPSSTMNTEAFF

d_call: NA
v_call: TRBV21-1
clone_size: NA
j_call: TRBJ1-3
cdr3_nt: TGTGCCAGCTTCTGGAGGGCAGGGGGAACTGGAAACACCATATATTTT
cdr3_aa: CASFWRAGGTGNTIYF

d_call: TRBD2
v_call: TRBV30
clone_size: NA
j_call: TRBJ2-5
cdr3_nt: TGTGCCTGGAGTCGGTTGGGGCTAGCGGGGGGGCCGACAGTCCAAGAGACCCAGTACTTC
cdr3_aa: CAWSRLGLAGGPTVQETQYF

d_call: NA
v_call: TRBV24-1
clone_size: NA
j_call: TRBJ2-2
cdr3_nt: TGTGCCACCAGTGTTTCCGGGACCGGGGAGCTGTTTTTT
cdr3_aa: CATSVSGTGELFF

d_call: TRBD1
v_call: TRBV5-1
clone_size: NA
j_call: TRBJ2-7
cdr3_nt: TGCGCCAGCAGAAGGACAGGGGGAATCTTCGAGCAGTACTTC
cdr3_aa: CASRRTGGIFEQYF

d_call: NA
v_call: TRBV3-1/TRBV3-2
clone_size: NA
j_call: TRBJ2-1
cdr3_nt: TGTGCCAGCAGCCAATTGATCGGGGGTAGTGAGCAGTTCTTC
cdr3_aa: CASSQLIGGSEQFF

d_call: TRBD2
v_call: TRBV5-1
clone_size: once
j_call: TRBJ2-3
cdr3_nt: TGCGCCAGCAGCCCATCTTGGAAGACTAGCGGGAGGGCATTAGATACGCAGTATTTT
cdr3_aa: CASSPSWKTSGRALDTQYF

d_call: TRBD1
v_call: TRBV18
clone_size: NA
j_call: TRBJ1-1
cdr3_nt: TGTGCCAGCTCACCCCCGGGACAGGTCGCTTTAGGGGCTTTCTTT
cdr3_aa: CASSPPGQVALGAFF

d_call: TRBD2
v_call: TRBV29-1
clone_size: NA
j_call: TRBJ2-3
cdr3_nt: TGCAGCGTTGTGGCGGGAGAAGAGACAGATACGCAGTATTTT
cdr3_aa: CSVVAGEETDTQYF

d_call: TRBD1
v_call: TRBV7-2
clone_size: NA
j_call: TRBJ2-7
cdr3_nt: TGTGCCAGCAGCCTGGGACAGGCGTCCTACGAGCAGTACTTC
cdr3_aa: CASSLGQASYEQYF

d_call: NA
v_call: TRBV10-2
clone_size: NA
j_call: TRBJ2-7
cdr3_nt: TGCGCCAGCATTCTAGGACTGGTTCGGTGTTGCGAGCAGTACTTC
cdr3_aa: CASILGLVRCCEQYF

d_call: NA
v_call: TRBV5-1
clone_size: NA
j_call: TRBJ2-5
cdr3_nt: TGCGCCAGCAGGACAGGGGAGGGACAAGAGACCCAGTACTTC
cdr3_aa: CASRTGEGQETQYF